This TCR beta chain derives from a study of T cell changes during pregnancy in multiple sclerosis. The method was immunoSEQ multiplex PCR; TCRdb's version includes in-frame clones alone and lacks a portion of them. The table records about 71,000 clones, approximately 94% of them present only once. The clonotype was recovered from a female donor with multiple sclerosis, enrolled in a pregnancy study. Sequences were derived from peripheral blood, sampled in the third trimester of pregnancy.

CDR3 sequence (DNA): TGTGCCAGCTCACTACGGACGGACTTTAGCACAGATACGCAGTATTTT. As protein: CASSLRTDFSTDTQYF. The genes are TRBV18 and TRBJ2-3; D is possibly TRBD2 (5 bases). This CDR3 has 16 amino acids. Germline V gene lookup returns CDR1 KGHSH and CDR2 LQKENI. With 4 bases removed from V and 0 bases from J, the gap between germline ends came to 14 bases.